These 23 T cell receptor beta chains came from one sample sequenced in a study of T cells expressing NK-cell markers. Reanalyzing the 5' RACE reads, TCRdb keeps one entry per CDR3 protein, without DNA. The table for this sample gives over 250,000 distinct CDR3 sequences. The sequenced sample was blood T cells: a sorted CD56 or NKG2C T cell subset, CD4+ or CD8+ T cells, or bulk PBMC T cells (not recorded which). The receptors shown here come from a woman between 18 and 69 years old in good health.

The chain joins TRBV5-5 to TRBJ2-1; TCRdb's D gene call, TRBD1, goes unchecked for lack of DNA. CDR3 length: 14 residues. Germline lookup yields CDR1 SGHKS and CDR2 YYEKEE (reference sequence). CDR3 sequence reads: CASSLAHRPREQFF. The full variable domain, in which reference TRBV5-5 and TRBJ2-1 provide the parts outside the CDR3, is DAGVTQSPTHLIKTRGQQVTLRCSPISGHKSVSWYQQVLGQGPQFIFQYYEKEERGRGNFPDRFSARQFPNYSSELNVNALLLGDSALYLCASSLAHRPREQFFGPGTRLTVL.

This chain's CDR3 is CSYEGTNYEQYF. The chain uses TRBV20-1 and TRBJ2-7; TCRdb outputs TRBD2, but without DNA this stays unchecked. The CDR3 consists of 12 residues. Germline CDR1 is DFQATT and CDR2 is SNEGSKA (reference sequence).

The CDR3 spells CASTAGGRMYEQYF. The chain is built from TRBV12-3 or TRBV12-4 and TRBJ2-7; the TCRdb D gene call, TRBD2, has no DNA to confirm it. There are 14 residues in the CDR3.

The V gene is TRBV5-1, the J gene TRBJ1-5. CDR3 length: 13 residues. Germline values: CDR1 SGHRS, CDR2 YFSETQ. The CDR3 sequence is CASSLSLGQPQHF.

The V and J genes are TRBV20-1 and TRBJ2-1; no DNA is available, so the TRBD1 call from TCRdb remains unchecked. In germline, CDR1 is DFQATT, CDR2 SNEGSKA (reference sequence). CDR3 length: 15 amino acids. The CDR3 sequence: CSARDLLAGGNEQFF.

The chain has TRBV29-1 and TRBJ1-1; TCRdb's D call of TRBD1 is untestable without DNA. The germline gives CDR1 SQVTM, CDR2 ANQGSEA. The CDR3 extends over 12 amino acids. The CDR3 loop is CSVAGVNTEAFF.

This chain connects TRBV4-1 to TRBJ2-3; TCRdb names TRBD2, which stays unverified in the absence of DNA. Per germline, CDR1 MGHRA and CDR2 YSYEKL. This CDR3 contains 15 residues. This chain's CDR3 is CASSRAGLLTDTQYF.

The chain carries TRBV28 and TRBJ2-1; with no DNA, the TCRdb D assignment of TRBD2 cannot be verified. CDR3 length: 17 amino acids. CDR1 and CDR2 from the germline V gene are MDHEN and SYDVKM. The CDR3 is CASSLWASVSSYNEQFF. The full variable domain, with the rest looked up from reference TRBV28 and TRBJ2-1, is DVKVTQSSRYLVKRTGEKVFLECVQDMDHENMFWYRQDPGLGLRLIYFSYDVKMKEKGDIPEGYSVSREKKERFSLILESASTNQTSMYLCASSLWASVSSYNEQFFGPGTRLTVL.

The chain links TRBV28 to TRBJ2-1; TCRdb returns TRBD1, unconfirmable since there is no DNA. The CDR3 length is 15 residues. CDR1 and CDR2 from the germline V gene are MDHEN and SYDVKM. The CDR3 loop is CASSSRQGVFNEQFF.

V and J are TRBV29-1 and TRBJ2-1; TCRdb outputs TRBD2, but without DNA this stays unchecked. Germline CDR1 SQVTM, CDR2 ANQGSEA. The CDR3 is 14 residues long. CDR3 protein: CSVVSGLQVREQFF.

The chain employs TRBV7-3 and TRBJ2-1; the TCRdb call, TRBD2, lacks DNA for checking. The CDR3 runs to 16 residues. Germline V gene sequence: CDR1 SGHTA, CDR2 FQGTGA. The CDR3: CASSPNSGSSYNEQFF.

This chain joins TRBV7-3 and TRBJ2-1; TCRdb calls TRBD1, which cannot be checked without DNA. The CDR3 runs 15 residues. CDR1 and CDR2 (germline): SGHTA, FQGTGA. The chain's CDR3 is CASSSTRTGKNEQFF.

The rearrangement links TRBV6-1 to TRBJ1-1; TCRdb picks TRBD1, but there is no DNA to check that call. Germline CDR1 reads MNHNS; CDR2 reads SASEGT. The CDR3 covers 15 residues. CDR3 sequence reads: CASLNLGGKDTEAFF.

V and J are TRBV30 and TRBJ2-1. The CDR3 runs 13 residues. Per the germline V gene, CDR1 is GTSNPN and CDR2 is SVGIG (reference sequence). CDR3 residues: CARERQSYNEQFF.

The chain is built from TRBV13 and TRBJ2-3; TCRdb's D gene call, TRBD1, goes unchecked for lack of DNA. CDR3 length equals 16 residues. From germline, CDR1 is PRHDT and CDR2 FYEKMQ (reference sequence). This CDR3 reads CASSPRVGGNTDTQYF.

The V call is TRBV7-7, the J call TRBJ2-1; TCRdb lists TRBD1, though no DNA is available to test this call. Germline lookup yields CDR1 SSHAT and CDR2 FNYEAQ (reference sequence). This CDR3 is 17 amino acids long. The chain's CDR3 is CASSSQGGVGLLNEQFF.

This chain uses TRBV28 with TRBJ2-2. The CDR3 is made up of 14 amino acids. Germline loops: CDR1 MDHEN, CDR2 SYDVKM. CDR3 region: CASSLKPRVGELFF.

The chain uses TRBV7-2 and TRBJ1-5; TCRdb outputs TRBD1, but without DNA this stays unchecked. CDR3 size: 15 residues. Germline CDR1 SGHTA, CDR2 FQGNSA. This chain's CDR3 is CASSLGQGHSQPQHF.

The genes are TRBV6-2 or TRBV6-3 and TRBJ2-2. The CDR3 is 16 residues long. Germline CDR1 reads MNHEY; CDR2 reads SVGEGT. CDR3 sequence: CASSSRGSSNTGELFF.

The chain recombines TRBV7-2 with TRBJ2-1. CDR3 size: 11 residues. Germline lookup yields CDR1 SGHTA and CDR2 FQGNSA. CDR3 sequence: CASSHLAEQFF.

J is TRBJ1-1 and V is TRBV25-1. This CDR3 comprises 15 residues. Germline V gene lookup returns CDR1 MGHDK and CDR2 SYGVNS. CDR3 in amino acids: CASSELGSGDTEAFF.

V gene TRBV5-1 combines with J gene TRBJ1-6; the TCRdb D gene call, TRBD1, has no DNA to confirm it. The CDR3 covers 14 residues. CDR1 is SGHRS, CDR2 YFSETQ, per germline. The CDR3 spells CASSFTPGDSPLHF.

This chain links TRBV11-3 with TRBJ2-3. This CDR3 spans 13 amino acids. Germline lookup yields CDR1 SGHNT and CDR2 YENEEA. The CDR3 sequence is CASSSDRGDTQYF. Based on the CDR3 plus reference TRBV11-3 and TRBJ2-3, the full variable domain is EAGVVQSPRYKIIEKKQPVAFWCNPISGHNTLYWYLQNLGQGPELLIRYENEEAVDDSQLPKDRFSAERLKGVDSTLKIQPAELGDSAVYLCASSSDRGDTQYFGPGTRLTVL.